This T cell receptor beta chain came from a study of T cell repertoires in cytomegalovirus infection. TCRdb reprocessed the reads with MiXCR, giving one entry per CDR3 protein. The repertoire consists of 650,000 to 900,000 distinct CDR3 sequences, with about 28% occurring once and the leading ten covering about 12%. This CDR3 has 14 amino acids. The germline V gene encodes CDR1 SNHLY and CDR2 FYNNEI. V was clipped by 6 bases and J by 5 bases; unmatched bases: 7. To note about this clonotype: Antigen: not known.

This TCR came from a human donor in good health (CMV status not recorded). Some clones in this sample may be carry-over from other donors' samples. The specimen was cultured CD8+ T cells from PBMCs, collected from culture after CMV antigen stimulation. This chain links TRBV2 with TRBJ2-5, with 9 bases matching TRBD2. Here the CDR3 DNA reads TGTGCCAGCAGGGTTAGGGGACTAGCCGAGACCCAGTACTTC. Protein sequence: CASRVRGLAETQYF.